Below, 19 T cell receptor beta chains from the same sample are listed, as sequenced in a study of T cell responses to AZD1222 COVID-19 vaccine (dated by TCRdb to the early 2020s). The library was prepared using the immunoSEQ multiplex PCR assay. TCRdb limited this immuneACCESS table to in-frame rearrangements with V and J called. A share of clones is missing; checked studies link under half to unresolved V genes, and the rest is unexplained. The sample yields about 93,000 clones; approximately 86% were counted once. In total, the top ten clones hold 5.5% to 7% of the sample. The time point label here, explained by the study, means: baseline before first vaccination. The material sequenced was peripheral blood, taken on day 0 of AZD1222 vaccination. The origin of the receptors is an adult in good health.

The rearrangement links TRBV11-2 to TRBJ2-1, with 10 bases fitting TRBD2. In germline, CDR1 is SGHAT, CDR2 FQNNGV. J gave up 5 bases and V 1 base, and 8 bases lay outside the gene matches. This CDR3 is 17 amino acids long. The CDR3 nucleotides read TGTGCCAGCAGCTTAGTTTTCCGGACTAGCGGACACAATGAGCAGTTCTTC. Translating it yields CASSLVFRTSGHNEQFF. Looking up the rest from reference TRBV11-2 and TRBJ2-1 gives the full variable domain: EAGVAQSPRYKIIEKRQSVAFWCNPISGHATLYWYQQILGQGPKLLIQFQNNGVVDDSQLPKDRFSAERLKGVDSTLKIQPAKLEDSAVYLCASSLVFRTSGHNEQFFGPGTRLTVL.

V gene TRBV24-1 combines with J gene TRBJ1-1; D is unresolved. This CDR3 has 12 residues. From germline, CDR1 is KGHDR and CDR2 SFDVKD. The V and J ends lost 8 bases and 1 base respectively, with 7 bases between them. CDR3 bases: TGTGCCACCATGGCGGAGAACACTGAAGCTTTCTTT. Translation gives CATMAENTEAFF.

V is TRBV6-2 or TRBV6-3 and J is TRBJ2-2, with TRBD1 as a possible D gene (6 bases). This CDR3 spans 13 amino acids. Trimming removed 6 bases at V and 13 bases at J, with 18 bases between. Germline V lookup: CDR1 MNHEY, CDR2 SVGEGT. The CDR3, as DNA: TGTGCCAGCAGCCAAGGGGGTCGACGTCTGCTGTTTTTT. Its protein is CASSQGGRRLLFF.

This clone was observed a single time. J is TRBJ1-1 and V is TRBV21-1. TRBV21-1 is shown as a pseudogene. This CDR3 is 10 amino acids long. The CDR3 loop is CASSKTGAFF. In DNA form, the CDR3 reads TGTGCCAGCAGCAAAACTGGAGCTTTCTTT.

The rearrangement uses TRBV7-2 and TRBJ1-4; no definite D call. V was shortened by 2 bases and J by 0 bases, with 10 bases between the two germline ends. Germline lookup yields CDR1 SGHTA and CDR2 FQGNSA. CDR3 length equals 16 residues. The CDR3 nucleotides are TGTGCCAGCAGCTTATGGCCAAGAGCAACTAATGAAAAACTGTTTTTT. This encodes CASSLWPRATNEKLFF.

The genes are TRBV9 and TRBJ2-3; D is ambiguous. V was trimmed by 1 base and J by 1 base, leaving 4 bases between them. The CDR3 length is 13 residues. Germline V gene data show CDR1 as SGDLS and CDR2 as YYNGEE. CDR3 bases: TGTGCCAGCAGCGTAAGCGGCACAGATACGCAGTATTTT. Protein product: CASSVSGTDTQYF.

This rearrangement joins TRBV12-3 or TRBV12-4 to TRBJ1-3; no clear D. The CDR3 has 12 amino acids. Trimming stripped 6 bases from V and 5 bases from J, with 8 bases between. The CDR3 is CASRVARNTIYF. CDR3 bases: TGTGCCAGCAGGGTTGCCAGAAACACCATATATTTT.

V gene TRBV6-5 combines with J gene TRBJ2-1; tentative D call: TRBD2 (6 bases). V was cut by 0 bases and J by 6 bases, with 12 bases left in between. This CDR3 has 15 residues. Germline V gene lookup returns CDR1 MNHEY and CDR2 SVGAGI. The CDR3 loop is CASSYSGGVGNEQFF. In DNA form, the CDR3 reads TGTGCCAGCAGTTACTCGGGGGGAGTCGGCAATGAGCAGTTCTTC.

This clone is labeled medium-sized. This chain joins TRBV4-1 and TRBJ2-7; D remains ambiguous. In germline, CDR1 is MGHRA, CDR2 YSYEKL. The germline V and J ends were trimmed by 3 bases and 0 bases, with 12 bases remaining between them. The CDR3 consists of 15 residues. CDR3 sequence reads: CASSQLGTSSYEQYF. The CDR3 DNA is TGCGCCAGCAGCCAGCTGGGCACCTCCTCCTACGAGCAGTACTTC.

This chain uses TRBV6-1 with TRBJ1-2; D not certain. Germline CDR1 is MNHNS and CDR2 is SASEGT. The CDR3 is 14 amino acids. V lost 0 bases, J lost 8 bases, and 13 bases lay in between. CDR3 sequence reads: CASSEAQPLEGYTF. CDR3 nucleotides: TGTGCCAGCAGTGAAGCGCAACCTCTGGAGGGCTACACCTTC.

The V and J genes are TRBV11-3 and TRBJ1-4; D call uncertain. CDR3 length equals 15 residues. Germline V CDR1 and CDR2: SGHNT, YENEEA. Trimming took 1 base from V and 8 from J, leaving 14 bases between them. CDR3 loop: CASSLGGTLPEKLFF. The CDR3 DNA sequence: TGTGCCAGCAGCTTAGGGGGTACCTTACCCGAAAAACTGTTTTTT.

This chain joins TRBV5-5 and TRBJ2-2, with TRBD1 matching over 10 bases. The CDR3 is made up of 15 amino acids. Germline assignment: CDR1 SGHKS and CDR2 YYEKEE (reference sequence). The junction had 9 bases not matched to a gene; V was cut back by 4 bases and J by 9 bases. CDR3 region: CASSPGGTGARELFF. The CDR3 DNA follows: TGTGCCAGCAGCCCCGGTGGGACAGGGGCCAGGGAGCTGTTTTTT. The whole variable domain, filled in from reference TRBV5-5 and TRBJ2-2, reads DAGVTQSPTHLIKTRGQQVTLRCSPISGHKSVSWYQQVLGQGPQFIFQYYEKEERGRGNFPDRFSARQFPNYSSELNVNALLLGDSALYLCASSPGGTGARELFFGEGSRLTVL.

Notes on this clone: Other DNA sequences within the sample encode an identical CDR3. The V call is TRBV7-9, the J call TRBJ1-5; D is undetermined. V lost 3 bases, J lost 0 bases, and 0 bases lay in between. Germline lookup yields CDR1 SEHNR and CDR2 FQNEAQ (reference sequence). There are 12 residues in the CDR3. CDR3 protein: CASSFSNQPQHF. The CDR3 coding sequence is TGTGCCAGCAGCTTTAGCAATCAGCCCCAGCATTTT.

A few counts support this clone. This chain connects TRBV7-9 to TRBJ1-2; no firm D call. The CDR3 is made up of 12 amino acids. CDR1 SEHNR and CDR2 FQNEAQ come from the germline V gene (reference sequence). Trimming cost V 3 bases and J 4 bases, with 6 bases left between them. CDR3 residues: CASSFGSYGYTF. DNA of the CDR3: TGTGCCAGCAGCTTCGGTTCCTATGGCTACACCTTC. Full variable domain (missing parts from reference TRBV7-9 and TRBJ1-2): DTGVSQNPRHKITKRGQNVTFRCDPISEHNRLYWYRQTLGQGPEFLTYFQNEAQLEKSRLLSDRFSAERPKGSFSTLEIQRTEQGDSAMYLCASSFGSYGYTFGSGTRLTVV.

V gene TRBV6-2 or TRBV6-3 combines with J gene TRBJ1-1, with D uncertain. The V gene's germline CDR1 is MNHEY and CDR2 SVGEGT. The V and J ends lost 6 bases and 5 bases respectively, with 16 bases between them. The CDR3 is made up of 14 amino acids. The CDR3 nucleotides read TGTGCCAGCAGCCCTACGGGGTGGGAAACTGAAGCTTTCTTT. This gives the protein CASSPTGWETEAFF.

The chain joins TRBV19 to TRBJ2-3; D possibly matches TRBD1 or TRBD2 (5 bases each). The germline gives CDR1 LNHDA, CDR2 SQIVND (reference sequence). The length of the CDR3 is 14 residues. The ends were cut back, 6 bases at V and 6 bases at J, with 16 bases in the middle. DNA of the CDR3: TGTGCCAGTAGGGCCATCGATGGGGACGATACGCAGTATTTT. Its protein is CASRAIDGDDTQYF.

This chain uses TRBV10-3 with TRBJ2-7; 11 bases match TRBD2. Germline V gene data show CDR1 as ENHRY and CDR2 as SYGVKD. This CDR3 is built from 13 residues. With V trimmed by 11 bases and J by 0 bases, 3 bases remained unmatched. CDR3 sequence reads: CAAGTSGSYEQYF. The CDR3 DNA follows: TGTGCCGCGGGGACTAGCGGCTCCTACGAGCAGTACTTC.

The gene calls are TRBV2 and TRBJ1-1; weak D call: TRBD1 (5 bases). The length of the CDR3 is 13 residues. Germline-derived CDR1 and CDR2 are SNHLY and FYNNEI. V dropped 3 bases and J dropped 0 bases, with 5 bases sitting between them. The chain's CDR3 is CASSEDMNTEAFF. The CDR3 DNA reads TGTGCCAGCAGTGAGGACATGAACACTGAAGCTTTCTTT. The full variable domain, with the rest looked up from reference TRBV2 and TRBJ1-1, is EPEVTQTPSHQVTQMGQEVILRCVPISNHLYFYWYRQILGQKVEFLVSFYNNEISEKSEIFDDQFSVERPDGSNFTLKIRSTKLEDSAMYFCASSEDMNTEAFFGQGTRLTVV.

The rearrangement joins TRBV11-3 to TRBJ2-7; 8 bases are a match to TRBD1. This CDR3 has 14 amino acids. Losses at the gene ends were 5 bases for V and 1 base for J; bases not matched to a gene: 4. CDR1 and CDR2 from the germline V gene are SGHNT and YENEEA. The CDR3 loop is CASSARDRSYEQYF. For the CDR3, the DNA is TGTGCCAGCAGCGCACGGGACAGGTCCTACGAGCAGTACTTC.